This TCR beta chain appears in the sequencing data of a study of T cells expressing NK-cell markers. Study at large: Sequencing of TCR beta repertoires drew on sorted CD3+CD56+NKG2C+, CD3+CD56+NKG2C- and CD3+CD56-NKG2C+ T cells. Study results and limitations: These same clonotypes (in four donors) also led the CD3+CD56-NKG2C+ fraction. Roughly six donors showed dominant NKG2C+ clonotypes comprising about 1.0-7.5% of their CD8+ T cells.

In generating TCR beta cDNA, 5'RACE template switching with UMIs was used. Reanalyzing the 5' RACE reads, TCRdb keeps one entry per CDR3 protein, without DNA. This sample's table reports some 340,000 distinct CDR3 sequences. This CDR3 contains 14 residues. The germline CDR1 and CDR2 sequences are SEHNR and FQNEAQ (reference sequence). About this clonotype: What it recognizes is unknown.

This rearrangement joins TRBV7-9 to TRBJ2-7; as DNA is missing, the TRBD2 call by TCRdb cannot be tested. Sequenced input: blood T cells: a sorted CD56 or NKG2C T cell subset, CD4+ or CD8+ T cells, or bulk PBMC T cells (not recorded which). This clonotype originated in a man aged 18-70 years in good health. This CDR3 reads CASSPTSGGRGEYF.